These 4 T cell receptor beta chains share one sample of origin, sequenced in a study of early T cells in non-severe SARS-CoV-2 infection. TCRdb called the 5' RACE reads again in MiXCR, with one record for every CDR3 protein. The sample has tens of thousands of distinct CDR3 sequences; roughly 16% are singletons. Sequenced material: whole blood, taken at baseline. These TCRs come from an adult who was a healthcare worker with PCR-confirmed SARS-CoV-2 infection or an uninfected control (not recorded which).

CDR3 amino acids: CASSHHGGRYEQYF. CDR3 nucleotides: TGTGCCAGCAGCCATCACGGGGGCCGCTACGAGCAGTACTTC. J is TRBJ2-7 and V is TRBV2; D assignment may be TRBD1 or TRBD2 (6 bases each). V shed 6 bases and J shed 3 bases, with 15 bases lying between them. Per the germline V gene, CDR1 is SNHLY and CDR2 is FYNNEI. This CDR3 is 14 amino acids long. Full variable domain (rest looked up from reference TRBV2 and TRBJ2-7): EPEVTQTPSHQVTQMGQEVILRCVPISNHLYFYWYRQILGQKVEFLVSFYNNEISEKSEIFDDQFSVERPDGSNFTLKIRSTKLEDSAMYFCASSHHGGRYEQYFGPGTRLTVT.

This clonotype came up a few times. This chain joins TRBV18 and TRBJ2-7; weak D call: TRBD1 (6 bases). Between the trimmed V and J ends, which lost 0 bases and 0 bases, there was a span of 12 bases. CDR3 length: 16 amino acids. Germline V CDR1 and CDR2: KGHSH, LQKENI. CDR3 amino acids: CASSPPLTGGSYEQYF. The DNA of the CDR3 is TGTGCCAGCTCACCACCGTTGACAGGCGGCTCCTACGAGCAGTACTTC.

This clonotype was counted many times. The V and J genes are TRBV7-9 and TRBJ2-5; tentatively, D is TRBD2 (5 bases). CDR3 length equals 13 residues. The V end was cut by 3 bases, the J end by 2 bases, with 7 bases between. Germline loops: CDR1 SEHNR, CDR2 FQNEAQ (reference sequence). This chain's CDR3 is CASSLPGQETQYF. CDR3 DNA: TGTGCCAGCAGCTTGCCGGGACAAGAGACCCAGTACTTC.

This clonotype was recorded at least ten times. The rearrangement uses TRBV20-1 and TRBJ2-3, with 11 nucleotides matching TRBD1. Germline assignment: CDR1 DFQATT and CDR2 SNEGSKA (reference sequence). After removal of 1 base from V and 5 bases from J, the junction contained 11 bases not matched to a gene. This CDR3 has 17 amino acids. This CDR3 reads CSARAPPGQGAGDTQYF. The DNA for the CDR3 is TGCAGTGCTAGAGCTCCCCCCGGACAGGGGGCAGGAGATACGCAGTATTTT.